This entry lists 24 T cell receptor beta chains sequenced from one sample in a study of blood T cell repertoires in COVID-19. Only in-frame clones appear in the TCRdb table, and some are missing; sequencing was by immunoSEQ multiplex PCR. The data show under 200,000 clones, around 72% seen once. Sequencing was carried out using peripheral blood. Receptor source: a woman older than 75 with acute or convalescent COVID-19.

The genes are TRBV3-1 (or the pseudogene TRBV3-2) and TRBJ2-3, with D uncertain. V gave up 0 bases and J gave up 9 bases, with 7 bases separating them. CDR1 LGHDT and CDR2 YNNKEL come from the germline V gene (reference sequence). This CDR3 has 12 residues. The chain's CDR3 is CASSQDPRTQYF. The DNA of the CDR3 is TGTGCCAGCAGCCAAGATCCGCGAACGCAGTATTTT.

The chain uses TRBV7-2 and TRBJ2-1; 10 bases match TRBD1. CDR1 SGHTA and CDR2 FQGNSA come from the germline V gene. There are 16 residues in the CDR3. V was pared by 5 bases and J by 6 bases, with 10 bases of the junction left unmatched. For the CDR3, the DNA is TGTGCCAGCAGCCCCCTTGGGCGGGACAGGGGCAATGAGCAGTTCTTC. Translated: CASSPLGRDRGNEQFF.

J is TRBJ2-7 and V is TRBV6-5, with D tentatively TRBD1 (5 bases). CDR3 length: 14 residues. Germline values: CDR1 MNHEY, CDR2 SVGAGI. V was cut by 5 bases and J by 3 bases, with 14 bases left in between. In DNA, the CDR3 is TGTGCCAGCAGTCGAGACAGAGACCTCTACGAGCAGTACTTC. Protein product: CASSRDRDLYEQYF.

The chain joins TRBV27 to TRBJ1-5; TRBD1 might be the D (5 bases). V was pared by 4 bases and J by 1 base, with 11 bases between. Germline V lookup: CDR1 MNHEY, CDR2 SMNVEV (reference sequence). The CDR3 has 15 residues. The CDR3 here is CASSWEGTSNQPQHF. The CDR3 DNA follows: TGTGCCAGCAGTTGGGAGGGGACCAGCAATCAGCCCCAGCATTTT.

This chain links TRBV11-3 with TRBJ1-5; TRBD1 aligns across 10 bases. V lost 2 bases and J lost 9; bases outside the gene matches: 19. CDR3 length: 19 amino acids. Germline lookup yields CDR1 SGHNT and CDR2 YENEEA. The CDR3 region has the DNA TGTGCCAGCAGCTTACTGGGACAGGGGAGAGGGTTGGCTCGACGGCCCCAGCATTTT. Its translation: CASSLLGQGRGLARRPQHF. The full variable domain, in which reference TRBV11-3 and TRBJ1-5 provide the parts outside the CDR3, is EAGVVQSPRYKIIEKKQPVAFWCNPISGHNTLYWYLQNLGQGPELLIRYENEEAVDDSQLPKDRFSAERLKGVDSTLKIQPAELGDSAVYLCASSLLGQGRGLARRPQHFGDGTRLSIL.

The CDR3 bases are TGTGCCAGCAGCTTGGTCGGAGGGGAGACCCAGTACTTC. Translation gives CASSLVGGETQYF. The gene calls are TRBV5-6 and TRBJ2-5, with D maybe TRBD2 (6 bases). The V end was cut by 0 bases, the J end by 5 bases, with 8 bases between. The CDR3 covers 13 residues. CDR1 is SGHDT and CDR2 is YYEEEE in the germline V gene.

The V call is TRBV7-7, the J call TRBJ2-3; 8 nucleotides align to TRBD1. CDR3 length equals 15 residues. The V segment lost 5 bases and the J segment 2 bases; nucleotides outside the gene matches: 6. Germline V CDR1 and CDR2: SSHAT, FNYEAQ (reference sequence). CDR3 nucleotides: TGTGCCAGCAGCCGACAGGGGCTCCCCACAGATACGCAGTATTTT. It encodes CASSRQGLPTDTQYF.

This rearrangement joins TRBV5-6 to TRBJ1-4; TRBD1 matches 8 bases. Germline V CDR1 and CDR2: SGHDT, YYEEEE. The ends lost 4 bases at V and 7 bases at J; junction bases unmatched: 3. The CDR3 extends over 13 amino acids. The CDR3 region has the DNA TGTGCCAGCAGCCTAGGACAGGGTGAAAAACTGTTTTTT. It translates to CASSLGQGEKLFF. Supplemented by reference TRBV5-6 and TRBJ1-4, the full variable domain reads DAGVTQSPTHLIKTRGQQVTLRCSPKSGHDTVSWYQQALGQGPQFIFQYYEEEERQRGNFPDRFSGHQFPNYSSELNVNALLLGDSALYLCASSLGQGEKLFFGSGTQLSVL.

The chain combines TRBV5-4 with TRBJ1-1; D gene unclear. V gave up 5 bases and J gave up 0 bases, with 8 bases separating them. In germline, CDR1 is SGHNT, CDR2 YYREEE (reference sequence). CDR3 size: 13 residues. The CDR3: CASSLTVNTEAFF. The DNA of the CDR3 is TGTGCCAGCAGTCTAACAGTGAACACTGAAGCTTTCTTT. The variable domain in full, completed from reference TRBV5-4 and TRBJ1-1, reads ETGVTQSPTHLIKTRGQQVTLRCSSQSGHNTVSWYQQALGQGPQFIFQYYREEENGRGNFPPRFSGLQFPNYSSELNVNALELDDSALYLCASSLTVNTEAFFGQGTRLTVV.

This chain links TRBV5-4 with TRBJ2-3; 13 positions agree with TRBD2. V was pared by 5 bases and J by 4 bases, with 4 bases of the junction left unmatched. This CDR3 spans 15 amino acids. Per germline, CDR1 SGHNT and CDR2 YYREEE (reference sequence). In DNA, the CDR3 is TGTGCCAGCAGTCGGACTAGCGGGAGACCAGATACGCAGTATTTT. Encoded protein: CASSRTSGRPDTQYF.

The V gene is TRBV5-6, the J gene TRBJ2-1; D remains unclear. From germline, CDR1 is SGHDT and CDR2 YYEEEE. The CDR3 totals 15 residues. The V and J ends lost 2 bases and 2 bases respectively, with 11 bases between them. The CDR3: CASSFKSLTYNEQFF. The CDR3 nucleotides are TGTGCCAGCAGCTTCAAGAGTTTAACCTACAATGAGCAGTTCTTC.

The chain combines TRBV15 with TRBJ2-3; 12 bases match TRBD2. V was clipped by 1 base and J by 6 bases; unmatched bases: 2. Germline V CDR1 and CDR2: LNHNV, YYDKDF (reference sequence). This CDR3 has 15 residues. CDR3 loop: CATSRGLAGADTQYF. The CDR3, as DNA: TGTGCCACCAGCAGAGGACTAGCGGGAGCTGATACGCAGTATTTT.

The chain couples TRBV11-3 to TRBJ1-1, with D possibly matching TRBD1 (6 bases). CDR1 is SGHNT, CDR2 YENEEA, per germline. CDR3 length: 13 residues. V lost 1 base to trimming and J lost 6 bases, with 9 bases between them. The CDR3 is CASSLVGGAEAFF. The CDR3 DNA is TGTGCCAGCAGCTTAGTTGGGGGCGCTGAAGCTTTCTTT.

J is TRBJ2-2 and V is TRBV2, with D perhaps TRBD2 (5 bases). V was trimmed by 4 bases and J by 4 bases, leaving 13 bases between them. This CDR3 region has 15 residues. Per the germline V gene, CDR1 is SNHLY and CDR2 is FYNNEI. The chain's CDR3 is CASSVGSRGTGELFF. CDR3 DNA sequence: TGTGCCAGCAGTGTGGGGTCTCGGGGCACCGGGGAGCTGTTTTTT. Variable domain in full (rest from reference TRBV2 and TRBJ2-2): EPEVTQTPSHQVTQMGQEVILRCVPISNHLYFYWYRQILGQKVEFLVSFYNNEISEKSEIFDDQFSVERPDGSNFTLKIRSTKLEDSAMYFCASSVGSRGTGELFFGEGSRLTVL.

This clone was seen just once. This chain uses TRBV28 with TRBJ2-1; TRBD1 matches at 7 bases. CDR3 length: 15 amino acids. Germline CDR1 is MDHEN and CDR2 is SYDVKM. V lost 1 base, J lost 7 bases, and 7 bases stayed unmatched. This CDR3 reads CASSLYRQGSNEQFF. CDR3 sequence (DNA): TGTGCCAGCAGTTTATATAGACAGGGATCTAATGAGCAGTTCTTC.

This clone occurred many times. V gene TRBV16 combines with J gene TRBJ1-1; maybe TRBD1 (5 bases). V shed 3 bases and J shed 0 bases, with 8 bases lying between them. Germline-derived CDR1 and CDR2 are KGHSY and FQNENV. The CDR3 is 14 residues long. Here the CDR3 reads CASSHGALNTEAFF. CDR3 bases: TGTGCCAGCAGCCATGGGGCTTTGAACACTGAAGCTTTCTTT.

The chain recombines TRBV7-3 with TRBJ2-1, with TRBD2 matching 15 bases. The germline V gene has CDR1 SGHTA and CDR2 FQGTGA. V lost 1 base and J lost 8; bases outside the gene matches: 21. The CDR3 totals 22 residues. In nucleotides, the CDR3 is TGTGCCAGCAGCTTAAAACACAGGGGACTAGCGGGGGGTCCCCCTATGAGGGATGAGCAGTTCTTC. Protein: CASSLKHRGLAGGPPMRDEQFF.

The table lists this clone with a few counts. This rearrangement joins TRBV5-4 to TRBJ1-5; D gene ambiguous. Germline-derived CDR1 and CDR2 are SGHNT and YYREEE (reference sequence). CDR3 length: 15 amino acids. Trimming removed 1 base at V and 0 bases at J, with 8 bases between. The chain's CDR3 is CASSLNSDSNQPQHF. In nucleotides, the CDR3 is TGTGCCAGCAGCTTGAACAGTGATAGCAATCAGCCCCAGCATTTT.

This clone was detected a few times. The chain has TRBV5-4 and TRBJ2-3, with 7 bases that match TRBD1. The CDR3 sequence is 14 residues long. Germline CDR1 SGHNT, CDR2 YYREEE (reference sequence). V shed 1 base and J 7 bases; nucleotides not matched to a gene: 6. The CDR3 DNA sequence: TGTGCCAGCAGCTTGCGAGGGGGCGCAAATACGCAGTATTTT. Residues: CASSLRGGANTQYF.

This chain connects TRBV5-1 to TRBJ2-5; the D is unclear. The length of the CDR3 is 14 residues. CDR1 and CDR2 (germline): SGHRS, YFSETQ. The ends were cut back, 0 bases at V and 5 bases at J, with 11 bases in the middle. CDR3 amino acids: CASSLDSSRETQYF. CDR3 nucleotides: TGCGCCAGCAGCTTGGACTCGTCCAGGGAGACCCAGTACTTC.

This chain uses TRBV5-4 with TRBJ2-5, with TRBD2 matching 7 bases. V trimming: 3 bases; J trimming: 4 bases; junction bases outside the gene matches: 12. Germline CDR1 is SGHNT and CDR2 is YYREEE (reference sequence). CDR3 length: 16 residues. In DNA, the CDR3 is TGTGCCAGCAGCTCTGGTTCTAGCGGCCTATTAGAGACCCAGTACTTC. It encodes CASSSGSSGLLETQYF.

V and J are TRBV29-1 and TRBJ1-2; no reliable D call. V was trimmed by 3 bases and J by 5 bases, leaving 10 bases between them. The germline V gene has CDR1 SQVTM and CDR2 ANQGSEA. This CDR3 comprises 12 residues. This chain's CDR3 is CSVDQADYGYTF. The CDR3 nucleotides are TGCAGCGTTGATCAGGCCGATTATGGCTACACCTTC.

The V and J genes are TRBV28 and TRBJ2-7; D is undetermined. The CDR3 contains 14 residues. Between the trimmed V and J ends, which lost 2 bases and 1 base, there was a span of 9 bases. Per germline, CDR1 MDHEN and CDR2 SYDVKM. The CDR3: CASSLHTDSYEQYF. The CDR3 coding sequence is TGTGCCAGCAGTTTACATACAGATTCCTACGAGCAGTACTTC.

This chain links TRBV4-1 with TRBJ2-7; D ambiguous. CDR3 size: 18 residues. CDR1 and CDR2 from the germline V gene are MGHRA and YSYEKL. Trimming shortened V by 0 bases and J by 2 bases, and 20 bases separated the two germline ends. Here the CDR3 reads CASSQDLSAGSFTYEQYF. CDR3 nucleotide sequence: TGCGCCAGCAGCCAAGATCTTTCGGCAGGTTCTTTCACCTACGAGCAGTACTTC.